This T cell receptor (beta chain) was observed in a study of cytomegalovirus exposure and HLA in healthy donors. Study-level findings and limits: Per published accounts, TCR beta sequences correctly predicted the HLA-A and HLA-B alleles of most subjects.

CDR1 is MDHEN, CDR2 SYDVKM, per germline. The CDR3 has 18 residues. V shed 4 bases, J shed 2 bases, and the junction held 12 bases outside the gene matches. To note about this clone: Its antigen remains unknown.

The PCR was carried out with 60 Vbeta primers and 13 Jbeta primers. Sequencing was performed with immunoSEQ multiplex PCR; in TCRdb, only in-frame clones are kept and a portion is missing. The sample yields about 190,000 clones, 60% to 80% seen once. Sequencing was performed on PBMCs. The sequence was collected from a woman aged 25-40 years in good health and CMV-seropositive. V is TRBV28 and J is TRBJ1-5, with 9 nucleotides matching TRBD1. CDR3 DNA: TGTGCCAGCAGTTCGATGGGACAGGGTATAAGGGGCAATCAGCCCCAGCATTTT. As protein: CASSSMGQGIRGNQPQHF.